Listed here are 11 T cell receptor beta chains from one sample, sequenced in a study of blood T cell repertoires in COVID-19. Profiled with immunoSEQ multiplex PCR; TCRdb holds only in-frame clones, not every one. The repertoire holds about 430,000 clones, with about 88% as singletons. Sequenced: PBMCs or T cells enriched from blood (not recorded which). Receptors were obtained from a woman under 30 who had been exposed to COVID-19.

The chain couples TRBV28 to TRBJ1-4; 7 bases fit TRBD1. The V segment lost 1 base and the J segment 13 bases; nucleotides outside the gene matches: 6. This CDR3 has 13 residues. Germline CDR1 and CDR2: MDHEN and SYDVKM. The CDR3 loop reads CASSLSRDRRLFF. The DNA of the CDR3 is TGTGCCAGCAGTTTATCGAGGGACAGAAGACTGTTTTTT.

The J gene is TRBJ2-6, the V gene TRBV28, with D maybe TRBD2 (6 bases). The CDR3 runs 12 residues. Germline V CDR1 and CDR2: MDHEN, SYDVKM. V dropped 8 bases and J dropped 10 bases, with 12 bases sitting between them. CDR3 residues: CASVGGGNVLTF. Here the CDR3 DNA reads TGTGCCAGCGTGGGTGGGGGGAACGTCCTGACTTTC.

The chain joins TRBV19 to TRBJ1-1; TRBD1 is a possible D gene (6 bases). This CDR3 spans 14 amino acids. From germline, CDR1 is LNHDA and CDR2 SQIVND (reference sequence). Deletions cut 6 bases from V and 0 bases from J, with 11 bases between. CDR3 loop: CASRDRHLNTEAFF. In nucleotides, the CDR3 is TGTGCCAGTAGGGACAGACACCTGAACACTGAAGCTTTCTTT. The whole variable domain, remainder taken from reference TRBV19 and TRBJ1-1, is DGGITQSPKYLFRKEGQNVTLSCEQNLNHDAMYWYRQDPGQGLRLIYYSQIVNDFQKGDIAEGYSVSREKKESFPLTVTSAQKNPTAFYLCASRDRHLNTEAFFGQGTRLTVV.

The chain carries TRBV11-3 and TRBJ2-7; 9 nucleotides line up with TRBD2. This CDR3 comprises 14 residues. Germline CDR1 is SGHNT and CDR2 is YENEEA. Unmatched junction bases numbered 6, after V lost 3 bases and J lost 6 bases. CDR3 nucleotide sequence: TGTGCCAGCAGCTTGTATAGTAGCGGGGGCGAGCAGTACTTC. Amino acids: CASSLYSSGGEQYF.

This chain uses TRBV10-3 with TRBJ2-1, with TRBD1 matching over 9 bases. The junction had 9 bases not matched to a gene; V was cut back by 2 bases and J by 4 bases. The CDR3 spans 17 residues. Germline CDR1 reads ENHRY; CDR2 reads SYGVKD. Here the CDR3 DNA reads TGTGCCATCAGTGAGGTACAGGGGGCTCGACGATACAATGAGCAGTTCTTC. Its translation: CAISEVQGARRYNEQFF.

This clone was seen a single time. J is TRBJ1-1 and V is TRBV6-4, with 7 bases lining up with TRBD1. CDR3 length: 14 residues. The germline V gene has CDR1 MRHNA and CDR2 SNTAGT. V was clipped by 0 bases and J by 7 bases; unmatched bases: 5. CDR3 region: CASSDSRQGHEAFF. For the CDR3, the DNA is TGTGCCAGCAGTGACTCACGACAGGGACATGAAGCTTTCTTT.

This clone has just a few counts. This rearrangement joins TRBV19 to TRBJ2-7, with D possibly being TRBD2 (6 bases). This CDR3 region has 12 residues. Germline loops: CDR1 LNHDA, CDR2 SQIVND (reference sequence). V lost 7 bases to trimming and J lost 7 bases, with 14 bases between them. The CDR3 region has the DNA TGTGCCAGTAAGTCCAGCGGGCGAGAGCAGTACTTC. It translates to CASKSSGREQYF.

This sequence joins TRBV4-3 and TRBJ2-5; 9 bases are shared with TRBD2. The CDR3 contains 17 residues. Unmatched junction bases numbered 10, after V lost 0 bases and J lost 5 bases. Germline CDR1 LGHNA, CDR2 YSLEER. The CDR3 DNA sequence: TGCGCCAGCAGCCAAGATGGAAAAGCGGGGGGCTGGGAGACCCAGTACTTC. Residues: CASSQDGKAGGWETQYF.

CDR3 protein: CASSNQGGRNEQYF. CDR3 DNA: TGCGCCAGCAGCAATCAGGGCGGTCGGAACGAGCAGTACTTC. This sequence joins TRBV5-1 and TRBJ2-7, with D possibly being TRBD1 (5 bases). CDR1 is SGHRS and CDR2 is YFSETQ in the germline V gene. The CDR3 is made up of 14 amino acids. Between the trimmed V and J ends, which lost 4 bases and 5 bases, there was a span of 16 bases.

The chain has TRBV6-2 or TRBV6-3 and TRBJ2-1; 7 nucleotides align to TRBD2. From germline, CDR1 is MNHEY and CDR2 SVGEGT. V was clipped by 0 bases and J by 2 bases; unmatched bases: 4. This CDR3 region has 16 residues. CDR3 DNA sequence: TGTGCCAGCAGTTACTCCCTAGCGGTGGCCTACAATGAGCAGTTCTTC. It specifies CASSYSLAVAYNEQFF.

The chain couples TRBV30 to TRBJ1-1, with 7 bases aligning to TRBD1. CDR1 and CDR2 (germline): GTSNPN, SVGIG (reference sequence). This CDR3 comprises 13 residues. Unmatched junction bases numbered 5, after V lost 2 bases and J lost 5 bases. The CDR3 DNA sequence: TGTGCCTGGAGTAGACAGGGCTATACTGAAGCTTTCTTT. It yields the protein CAWSRQGYTEAFF.